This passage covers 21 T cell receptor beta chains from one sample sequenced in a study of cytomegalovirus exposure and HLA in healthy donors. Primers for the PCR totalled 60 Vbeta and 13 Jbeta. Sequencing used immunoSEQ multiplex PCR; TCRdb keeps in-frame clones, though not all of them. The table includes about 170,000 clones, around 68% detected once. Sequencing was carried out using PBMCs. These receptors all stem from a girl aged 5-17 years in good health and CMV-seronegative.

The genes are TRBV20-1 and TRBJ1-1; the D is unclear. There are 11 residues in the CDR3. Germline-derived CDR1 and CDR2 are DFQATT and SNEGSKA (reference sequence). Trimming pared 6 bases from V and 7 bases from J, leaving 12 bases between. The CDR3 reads CSARYKGEAFF. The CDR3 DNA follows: TGCAGTGCCAGGTATAAAGGTGAAGCTTTCTTT.

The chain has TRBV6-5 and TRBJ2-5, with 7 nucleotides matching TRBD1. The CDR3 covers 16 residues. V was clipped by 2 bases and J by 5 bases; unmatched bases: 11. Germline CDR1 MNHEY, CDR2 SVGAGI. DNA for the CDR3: TGTGCCAGCAGTTACGACAGGGCCGCCGGCGCGGAGACCCAGTACTTC. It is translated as CASSYDRAAGAETQYF.

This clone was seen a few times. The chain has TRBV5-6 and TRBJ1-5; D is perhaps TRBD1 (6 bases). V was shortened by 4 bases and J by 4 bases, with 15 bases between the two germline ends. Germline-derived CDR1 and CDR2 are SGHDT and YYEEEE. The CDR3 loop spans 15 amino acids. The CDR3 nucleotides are TGTGCCAGCAGCCCCCGGTTGGACAGAAATCAGCCCCAGCATTTT. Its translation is CASSPRLDRNQPQHF.

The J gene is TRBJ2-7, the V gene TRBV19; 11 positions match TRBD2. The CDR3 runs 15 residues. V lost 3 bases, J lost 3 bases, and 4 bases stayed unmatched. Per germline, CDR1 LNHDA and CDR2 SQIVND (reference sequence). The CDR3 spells CASSIGLAGGYEQYF. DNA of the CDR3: TGTGCCAGTAGTATCGGCCTAGCGGGGGGCTACGAGCAGTACTTC.

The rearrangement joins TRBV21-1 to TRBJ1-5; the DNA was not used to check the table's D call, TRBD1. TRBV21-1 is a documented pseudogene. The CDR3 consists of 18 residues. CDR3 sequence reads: CASSKGRQGAHPRQPQHF. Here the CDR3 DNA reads TGTGCCAGCAGCAAAGGAAGACAGGGGGCTCACCCTAGGCAGCCCCAGCATTTT.

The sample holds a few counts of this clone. The CDR3 DNA reads TGTGCCAGCAGTTACGCAGGAGGCTCCTACAATGAGCAGTTCTTC. It encodes CASSYAGGSYNEQFF. The gene calls are TRBV6-5 and TRBJ2-1; a possible D gene is TRBD2 (5 bases). The CDR3 covers 15 residues. Trimming took 2 bases from V and 0 from J, leaving 8 bases between them. The V gene's germline CDR1 is MNHEY and CDR2 SVGAGI.

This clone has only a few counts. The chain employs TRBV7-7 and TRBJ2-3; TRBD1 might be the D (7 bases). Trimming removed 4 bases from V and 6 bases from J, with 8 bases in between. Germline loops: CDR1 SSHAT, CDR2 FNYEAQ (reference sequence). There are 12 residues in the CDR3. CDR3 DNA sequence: TGTGCCAGCAGCTCAGGGGGGGATACGCAGTATTTT. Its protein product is CASSSGGDTQYF.

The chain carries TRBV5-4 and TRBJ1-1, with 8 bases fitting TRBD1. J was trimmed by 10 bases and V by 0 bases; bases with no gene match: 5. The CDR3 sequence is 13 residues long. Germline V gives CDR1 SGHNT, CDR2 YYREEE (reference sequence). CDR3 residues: CASSLGQGMAAFF. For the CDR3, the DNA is TGTGCCAGCAGCTTGGGACAGGGGATGGCAGCTTTCTTT.

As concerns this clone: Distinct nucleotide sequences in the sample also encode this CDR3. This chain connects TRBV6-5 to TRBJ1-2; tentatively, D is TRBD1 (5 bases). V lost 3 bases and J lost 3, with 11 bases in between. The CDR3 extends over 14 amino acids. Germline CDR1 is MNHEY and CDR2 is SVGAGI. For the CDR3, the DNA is TGTGCCAGCAGTTATGGGGGGAGAGACTATGGCTACACCTTC. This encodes CASSYGGRDYGYTF.

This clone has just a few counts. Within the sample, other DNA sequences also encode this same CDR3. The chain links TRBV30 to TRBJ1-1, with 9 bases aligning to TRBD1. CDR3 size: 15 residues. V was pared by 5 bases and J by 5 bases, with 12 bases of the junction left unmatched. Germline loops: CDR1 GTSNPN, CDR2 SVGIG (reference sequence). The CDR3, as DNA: TGTGCCTGGGCCGATCCGGGACAGGGTGTTACTGAAGCTTTCTTT. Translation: CAWADPGQGVTEAFF.

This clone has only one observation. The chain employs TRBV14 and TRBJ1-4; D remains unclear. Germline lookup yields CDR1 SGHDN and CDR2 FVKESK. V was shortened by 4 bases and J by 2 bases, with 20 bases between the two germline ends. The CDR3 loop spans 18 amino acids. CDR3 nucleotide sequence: TGTGCCAGCAGCCCGACGCTCGGCGGGGTTTCGACTAATGAAAAACTGTTTTTT. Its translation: CASSPTLGGVSTNEKLFF.

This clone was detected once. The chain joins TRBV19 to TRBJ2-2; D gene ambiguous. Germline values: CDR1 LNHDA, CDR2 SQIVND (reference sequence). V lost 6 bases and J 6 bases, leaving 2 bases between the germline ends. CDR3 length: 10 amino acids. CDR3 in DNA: TGTGCCAGTAGCGCCGGGGAGCTGTTTTTT. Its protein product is CASSAGELFF.

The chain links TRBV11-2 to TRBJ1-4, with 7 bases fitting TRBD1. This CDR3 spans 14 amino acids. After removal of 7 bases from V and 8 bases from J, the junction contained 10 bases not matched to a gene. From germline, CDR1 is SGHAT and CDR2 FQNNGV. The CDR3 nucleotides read TGTGCCAGCACCCGAGCAGGGGGGCTCGAAAAACTGTTTTTT. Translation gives CASTRAGGLEKLFF. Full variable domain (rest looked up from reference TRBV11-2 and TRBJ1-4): EAGVAQSPRYKIIEKRQSVAFWCNPISGHATLYWYQQILGQGPKLLIQFQNNGVVDDSQLPKDRFSAERLKGVDSTLKIQPAKLEDSAVYLCASTRAGGLEKLFFGSGTQLSVL.

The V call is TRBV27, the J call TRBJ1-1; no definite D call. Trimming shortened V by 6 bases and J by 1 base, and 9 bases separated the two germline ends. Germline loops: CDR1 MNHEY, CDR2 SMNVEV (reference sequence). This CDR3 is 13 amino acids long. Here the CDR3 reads CASRQVKNTEAFF. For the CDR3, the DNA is TGTGCCAGCAGGCAGGTGAAGAACACTGAAGCTTTCTTT.

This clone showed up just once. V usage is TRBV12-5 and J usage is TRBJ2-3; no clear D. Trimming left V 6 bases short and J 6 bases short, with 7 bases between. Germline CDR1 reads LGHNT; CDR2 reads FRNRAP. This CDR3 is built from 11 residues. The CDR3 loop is CASGLVDTQYF. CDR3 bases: TGTGCTAGTGGCCTTGTGGATACGCAGTATTTT.

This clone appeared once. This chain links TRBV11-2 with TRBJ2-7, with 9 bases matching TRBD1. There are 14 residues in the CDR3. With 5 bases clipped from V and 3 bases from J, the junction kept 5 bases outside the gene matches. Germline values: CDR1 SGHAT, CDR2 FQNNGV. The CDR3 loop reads CASSLRDRDYEQYF. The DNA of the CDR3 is TGTGCCAGCAGCCTACGGGACAGGGACTACGAGCAGTACTTC.

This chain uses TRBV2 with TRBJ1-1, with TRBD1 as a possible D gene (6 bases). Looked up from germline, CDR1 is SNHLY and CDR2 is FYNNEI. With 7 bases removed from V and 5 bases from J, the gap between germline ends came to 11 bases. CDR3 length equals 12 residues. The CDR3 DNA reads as TGTGCCAGCAACAGGGTTGGGACTGAAGCTTTCTTT. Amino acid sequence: CASNRVGTEAFF.

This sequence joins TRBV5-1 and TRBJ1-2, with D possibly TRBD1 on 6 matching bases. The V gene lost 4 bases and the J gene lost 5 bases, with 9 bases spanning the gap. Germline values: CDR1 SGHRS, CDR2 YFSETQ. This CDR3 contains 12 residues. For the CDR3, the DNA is TGCGCCAGCAGCATCGGACAGTATGGCTACACCTTC. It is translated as CASSIGQYGYTF.

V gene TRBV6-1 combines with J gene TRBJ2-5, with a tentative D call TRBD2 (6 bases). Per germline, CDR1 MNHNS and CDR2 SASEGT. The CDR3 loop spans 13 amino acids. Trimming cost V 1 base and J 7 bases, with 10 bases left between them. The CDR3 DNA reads TGTGCCAGCAGTGAAGGTGAGGGAGGGACCCAGTACTTC. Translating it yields CASSEGEGGTQYF.

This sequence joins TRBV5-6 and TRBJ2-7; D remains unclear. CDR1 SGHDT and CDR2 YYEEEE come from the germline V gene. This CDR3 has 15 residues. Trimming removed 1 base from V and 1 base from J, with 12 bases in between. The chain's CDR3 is CASSLKQAGSYEQYF. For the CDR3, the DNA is TGTGCCAGCAGCTTGAAGCAGGCTGGGTCCTACGAGCAGTACTTC.

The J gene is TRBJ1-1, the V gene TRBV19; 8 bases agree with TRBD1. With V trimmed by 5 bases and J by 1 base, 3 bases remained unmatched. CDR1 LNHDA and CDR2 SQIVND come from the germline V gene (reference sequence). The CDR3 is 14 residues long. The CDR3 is CASSYTGGNTEAFF. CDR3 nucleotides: TGTGCCAGTAGTTACACAGGGGGGAACACTGAAGCTTTCTTT.